One sample yielded the 19 T cell receptor beta chains listed below, sequenced in a study of T cell responses to AZD1222 COVID-19 vaccine. The data were produced by immunoSEQ multiplex PCR, yet TCRdb's version contains in-frame clones alone and is incomplete. The top ten clones hold approximately 3.1% of a sample with approximately 130,000 clones, 90% to 95% of them seen once. The input for sequencing was peripheral blood, taken on day 0 of AZD1222 vaccination. The receptors were gathered from an adult in good health.

This chain links TRBV30 with TRBJ1-1, with a tentative D call TRBD1 (6 bases). This CDR3 region has 12 residues. The V end was cut by 0 bases, the J end by 11 bases, with 13 bases between. Germline V CDR1 and CDR2: GTSNPN, SVGIG (reference sequence). The CDR3 region is CAWSVGGTGAFF. Here the CDR3 DNA reads TGTGCCTGGAGTGTAGGGGGGACCGGGGCTTTCTTT.

The J gene is TRBJ1-1, the V gene TRBV5-4; possibly TRBD1 for D (6 bases). The CDR3 covers 16 residues. Germline CDR1 reads SGHNT; CDR2 reads YYREEE (reference sequence). Deletions cut 4 bases from V and 4 bases from J, with 20 bases between. The CDR3: CASSPVPGEGVTEAFF. The DNA for the CDR3 is TGTGCCAGCAGCCCAGTCCCAGGGGAGGGTGTCACTGAAGCTTTCTTT. Complete variable domain (other parts from reference TRBV5-4 and TRBJ1-1): ETGVTQSPTHLIKTRGQQVTLRCSSQSGHNTVSWYQQALGQGPQFIFQYYREEENGRGNFPPRFSGLQFPNYSSELNVNALELDDSALYLCASSPVPGEGVTEAFFGQGTRLTVV.

The rearrangement links TRBV6-4 to TRBJ1-1, with D unclear. The CDR3 is made up of 15 amino acids. V was trimmed by 6 bases and J by 0 bases, leaving 14 bases between them. Germline values: CDR1 MRHNA, CDR2 SNTAGT. The CDR3 nucleotides read TGTGCCAGCAGAAAAGAGGCACAGCTGAACACTGAAGCTTTCTTT. Translation gives CASRKEAQLNTEAFF.

In the case of this clone: The same CDR3 arises from other DNA sequences in this sample as well. The J gene is TRBJ2-3, the V gene TRBV6-5; unclear D gene. Per germline, CDR1 MNHEY and CDR2 SVGAGI. The CDR3 contains 14 residues. The V end lost 2 bases, the J end lost 0 bases, and 6 bases lay between the germline ends. The CDR3 here is CASSYGGSTDTQYF. The CDR3 coding sequence is TGTGCCAGCAGTTACGGCGGTAGCACAGATACGCAGTATTTT.

The chain recombines TRBV25-1 with TRBJ1-5, with no clear D. Germline CDR1 and CDR2: MGHDK and SYGVNS. The CDR3 covers 14 residues. V lost 5 bases, J lost 7 bases, and 15 bases lay in between. In DNA form, the CDR3 reads TGTGCCAGCAGTATCTCTGGGGTGAGGCAGCCCCAGCATTTT. Protein product: CASSISGVRQPQHF.

This rearrangement joins TRBV5-1 to TRBJ1-2; no firm D call. Trimming removed 3 bases at V and 6 bases at J, with 12 bases between. The CDR3 length is 13 residues. CDR1 is SGHRS, CDR2 YFSETQ, per germline. CDR3 sequence (DNA): TGCGCCAGCAGCTCCCGCGGTGGCCATGGCTACACCTTC. The encoded protein is CASSSRGGHGYTF.

The rearrangement uses TRBV11-2 and TRBJ1-1; D is unresolved. Germline V lookup: CDR1 SGHAT, CDR2 FQNNGV. The V gene lost 2 bases and the J gene lost 6 bases, with 13 bases spanning the gap. The CDR3 extends over 14 amino acids. This chain's CDR3 is CASSLSPTAPEAFF. CDR3 nucleotides: TGTGCCAGCAGCTTAAGCCCGACCGCCCCTGAAGCTTTCTTT.

The J gene is TRBJ2-7, the V gene TRBV11-2; D may be TRBD2 (6 bases). V was clipped by 1 base and J by 7 bases, with 20 bases between them. The CDR3 is made up of 16 amino acids. Germline V lookup: CDR1 SGHAT, CDR2 FQNNGV. CDR3 sequence (DNA): TGTGCCAGCAGCTTAGCCCGGGGTGGCGGGACGGGGGAGCAGTACTTC. This translates into CASSLARGGGTGEQYF.

This chain uses TRBV7-3 with TRBJ2-2; TRBD1 matches 7 bases. CDR3 length equals 16 residues. V shed 2 bases and J 1 base; nucleotides not matched to a gene: 4. The germline V gene has CDR1 SGHTA and CDR2 FQGTGA. CDR3 nucleotides: TGTGCCAGCAGCTTAGTAGGGGGCGGGAACACCGGGGAGCTGTTTTTT. As protein: CASSLVGGGNTGELFF.

This clone was detected a few times. The genes are TRBV6-5 and TRBJ1-3; the match to TRBD1 covers 8 bases. The CDR3 sequence is 15 residues long. The germline CDR1 and CDR2 sequences are MNHEY and SVGAGI. The junction had 5 bases not matched to a gene; V was cut back by 6 bases and J by 1 base. CDR3 in amino acids: CASSPTGASGNTIYF. The CDR3 region has the DNA TGTGCCAGCAGCCCGACAGGGGCTTCTGGAAACACCATATATTTT.

V gene TRBV20-1 combines with J gene TRBJ2-1, with D perhaps matching TRBD1 or TRBD2 (5 bases each). V gave up 4 bases and J gave up 1 base, with 17 bases separating them. Germline-derived CDR1 and CDR2 are DFQATT and SNEGSKA (reference sequence). The CDR3 covers 16 residues. The CDR3 sequence is CSAIESGPKSYNEQFF. The CDR3 DNA follows: TGCAGTGCTATTGAGTCGGGGCCGAAATCCTACAATGAGCAGTTCTTC.

V and J are TRBV6-5 and TRBJ2-2, with D tentatively TRBD2 (5 bases). Looked up from germline, CDR1 is MNHEY and CDR2 is SVGAGI. V was pared by 6 bases and J by 6 bases, with 14 bases between. This CDR3 has 14 residues. CDR3 in amino acids: CASSAERVAGELFF. CDR3 bases: TGTGCCAGCAGCGCGGAGAGGGTCGCCGGGGAGCTGTTTTTT.

The CDR3 is CASSLGPDLGTEAFF. CDR3 nucleotides: TGCGCCAGCAGCTTGGGCCCCGATTTGGGCACTGAAGCTTTCTTT. This chain joins TRBV5-1 and TRBJ1-1; D is undetermined. This CDR3 has 15 residues. Germline V CDR1 and CDR2: SGHRS, YFSETQ. V was cut by 0 bases and J by 4 bases, with 13 bases left in between.

V usage is TRBV19 and J usage is TRBJ1-1; 7 bases are a match to TRBD1. CDR3 length: 12 residues. V lost 7 bases to trimming and J lost 12 bases; unmatched junction nucleotides: 11. Germline V gene sequence: CDR1 LNHDA, CDR2 SQIVND (reference sequence). In DNA form, the CDR3 reads TGTGCCAGTACCGTTGAGGACAGGAGAACTTTCTTT. This sequence encodes CASTVEDRRTFF.

V gene TRBV28 combines with J gene TRBJ1-1; 7 bases agree with TRBD1. With 0 bases clipped from V and 2 bases from J, the junction kept 3 bases outside the gene matches. Germline CDR1 reads MDHEN; CDR2 reads SYDVKM. The CDR3 spans 15 residues. The DNA of the CDR3 is TGTGCCAGCAGTTTATGGACAGGGATTAACACTGAAGCTTTCTTT. The encoded protein is CASSLWTGINTEAFF.

This clone has just one count. The chain joins TRBV6-5 to TRBJ2-1; 7 nucleotides line up with TRBD2. V lost 1 base and J lost 5; bases outside the gene matches: 5. The CDR3 totals 15 residues. Germline CDR1 and CDR2: MNHEY and SVGAGI. In DNA form, the CDR3 reads TGTGCCAGCAGTTACTGGGCTAGCGGTAACAATGAGCAGTTCTTC. It translates to CASSYWASGNNEQFF.

This sequence joins TRBV27 and TRBJ2-7, with 11 bases lining up with TRBD2. V lost 0 bases, J lost 3 bases, and 7 bases stayed unmatched. Germline V gene sequence: CDR1 MNHEY, CDR2 SMNVEV (reference sequence). The CDR3 contains 17 residues. The DNA for the CDR3 is TGTGCCAGCAGTTTATCGAGGGGGACTAGCGGTCTCTACGAGCAGTACTTC. Encoded protein: CASSLSRGTSGLYEQYF.

The rearrangement uses TRBV28 and TRBJ2-3; 9 bases are shared with TRBD1. The V and J ends lost 4 bases and 6 bases, in that order; junction bases with no gene match: 8. The germline V gene encodes CDR1 MDHEN and CDR2 SYDVKM. CDR3 length equals 15 residues. This CDR3 reads CASSSTGTGTDTQYF. The DNA of the CDR3 is TGTGCCAGCAGTTCCACCGGGACAGGGACGGATACGCAGTATTTT.

This chain links TRBV7-2 with TRBJ1-4; a weak D match, TRBD1 (5 bases). CDR3 length: 13 residues. The V end was cut by 4 bases, the J end by 11 bases, with 14 bases between. Germline V gives CDR1 SGHTA, CDR2 FQGNSA. CDR3 residues: CASSSDPGLKLFF. The CDR3 DNA follows: TGTGCCAGCAGCTCCGACCCGGGACTTAAACTGTTTTTT.